Listed below are T cell receptor beta chains from one sample, sequenced in a study of post-analysis software for immune sequencing data. TCRdb re-called the PCR reads with MiXCR, one entry per CDR3 protein. The sample carries some 260,000 distinct CDR3 sequences, 36% recorded once. Sequencing was done on a sample of blood. The receptor set was obtained from a girl aged 10-17 years with multiple sclerosis. Both conserved end residues are part of each CDR3. A D gene is named only where the DNA matches it firmly. Size is stated for part of the rows, as once, few or many counts, or as a class when the clone is expanded.

cdr3_nt | cdr3_aa | v_call | d_call | clone_size | j_call
TGTGCCAGCAGCCGCGGGATGATGAGCTCCTATAATTCACCCCTCCACTTT | CASSRGMMSSYNSPLHF | TRBV6-5 | NA | many | TRBJ1-6
TGCGCCAGCAGCGCTCCTGCCGGGACTAGCGGGAGGGCCTCGCATGAGCAGTTCTTC | CASSAPAGTSGRASHEQFF | TRBV5-1 | TRBD2 | many | TRBJ2-1
TGTGCCAGCAGCTTAGGATCCGGCCTAGCGGGGGTTGAGCAGTTCTTC | CASSLGSGLAGVEQFF | TRBV7-9 | TRBD2 | many | TRBJ2-1
TGTGCCAGCAGTCGGGACTACAACACCGGGGAGCTGTTTTTT | CASSRDYNTGELFF | TRBV7-9 | TRBD2 | many | TRBJ2-2
TGTGCCAGCAGCTTGCCCGGGACGAGAGGCACTGAAGCTTTCTTT | CASSLPGTRGTEAFF | TRBV5-6 | NA | NA | TRBJ1-1
TGTGCCAGCACTCTAGAGGGGTCAGAGCGATACAATGAGCAGTACTTC | CASTLEGSERYNEQYF | TRBV11-2 | NA | few | TRBJ2-5
TGTGCCAGCAGTGCCCGAACCGCATATACGCAGTATTTT | CASSARTAYTQYF | TRBV2 | NA | many | TRBJ2-3
TGTGCCAGCAGAAGGGACAGGGCCTTCAATGAGCAGTTCTTC | CASRRDRAFNEQFF | TRBV6-2/TRBV6-3 | TRBD1 | NA | TRBJ2-1
TGCGCCAGCAGCTCCGGGACAGGGGGTAGCAATGAGCAGTTCTTC | CASSSGTGGSNEQFF | TRBV5-1 | TRBD1 | NA | TRBJ2-1
TGCGGTGCTCCCAGGGGAGACTACTCTGAGCAGTACTTC | CGAPRGDYSEQYF | TRBV20-1 | NA | NA | TRBJ2-5
TGCAGTGCTAGAGATCCGAGGGATTCCTACGAGCAGTACTTC | CSARDPRDSYEQYF | TRBV20-1 | NA | NA | TRBJ2-7
TGTGCCAGCAGCCGCGGGACTCCTACCCGCAATGAACAGTTCTTC | CASSRGTPTRNEQFF | TRBV3-1 | NA | NA | TRBJ2-1
TGTGCCAGTAGTTGGGCCCGGACGGGGCAAGAGACCCAGTACTTC | CASSWARTGQETQYF | TRBV19 | NA | NA | TRBJ2-5
TGTGCCAGCAGCGCCCGGGGGGCTAGAGATAATGAGCAGTTCTTC | CASSARGARDNEQFF | TRBV12-3/TRBV12-4 | NA | NA | TRBJ2-1
TGTGCCAGCAGCTTAGTCGTGGGGCATGGAAAACTGTTTTTT | CASSLVVGHGKLFF | TRBV11-2 | NA | few | TRBJ1-4
TGTGCCAGCAGCTTAGAACCCGGGGCGAATTCACCCCTCCACTTT | CASSLEPGANSPLHF | TRBV11-2 | NA | many | TRBJ1-6
TGTGCCAGCAGCCAAGACGGGAGCGGGGCTGCCGGGGAGCTGTTTTTT | CASSQDGSGAAGELFF | TRBV4-2 | TRBD2 | NA | TRBJ2-2
TGCAGCGTTGAGTCGCGCCAAATGTCCTACAATGAGCAGTTCTTC | CSVESRQMSYNEQFF | TRBV29-1 | NA | many | TRBJ2-1
TGCAGCGTTGCGGGGGTTGGGAGTTCTGGGGCCAACGTCCTGACTTTC | CSVAGVGSSGANVLTF | TRBV29-1 | NA | few | TRBJ2-6
TGCAGTGCTATATCCGGGACAGAGGGCGGCGAGACCCAGTACTTC | CSAISGTEGGETQYF | TRBV20-1 | TRBD1 | many | TRBJ2-5
TGTGCCAGCCGGACTCACGACACCGACAATGAGCAGTTCTTC | CASRTHDTDNEQFF | TRBV9 | NA | many | TRBJ2-1
TGTGCCGGCAGATTAGGGTTTTCCTACGAGCAGTACTTC | CAGRLGFSYEQYF | TRBV6-5 | NA | once | TRBJ2-7
TGTGCCAGCAGATCAAGCGGGACGGGCAATGAGCAGTTCTTC | CASRSSGTGNEQFF | TRBV28 | TRBD2 | once | TRBJ2-1
TGTGCCAGCAGCCAAGAGCCCAGGAATTCACCCCTCCACTTT | CASSQEPRNSPLHF | TRBV14 | NA | many | TRBJ1-6
TGTGCCAGCATCCGGACAGGATCAGAGACCCAGTACTTC | CASIRTGSETQYF | TRBV7-8 | TRBD1 | many | TRBJ2-5
TGCGCCAGCAGCCAAGGGACCACCCTTTACAATGAGCAGTTCTTC | CASSQGTTLYNEQFF | TRBV4-1 | NA | many | TRBJ2-1
TGCAGTGCTAGACCCGGACAGACTTACAATGAGCAGTTCTTC | CSARPGQTYNEQFF | TRBV20-1 | NA | many | TRBJ2-1
TGTGCCAGTAGGCAAGGTAGCGGGGGGTCCTCCTACAATGAGCAGTTCTTC | CASRQGSGGSSYNEQFF | TRBV19 | TRBD2 | many | TRBJ2-1
TGTGCCAGCACCCACGGAACAGATACGCAGTATTTT | CASTHGTDTQYF | TRBV11-1 | NA | many | TRBJ2-3
TGTGCCAGCATGGGACGGGGCTATGGCTACACCTTC | CASMGRGYGYTF | TRBV2 | NA | many | TRBJ1-2
TGCAGTGCTCCTGGCGTGGGGGTCAGTGAAGCTTTCTTT | CSAPGVGVSEAFF | TRBV20-1 | NA | few | TRBJ1-1
TGCGCCAGCAGCTTGGCGGGACACATGAACACTGAAGCTTTCTTT | CASSLAGHMNTEAFF | TRBV5-1 | NA | NA | TRBJ1-1
TGTGCCAGCAGCCGTGGGACTTTAGCGGCAGATACGCAGTATTTT | CASSRGTLAADTQYF | TRBV7-8 | NA | many | TRBJ2-3
TGTGCCAGCAGCCAGCGAGAGGGGTTAACGCAAGAGACCCAGTACTTC | CASSQREGLTQETQYF | TRBV21-1 | NA | NA | TRBJ2-5
TGTGCCAGTACCAGGACAGGGGCCTACGAGCAGTACTTC | CASTRTGAYEQYF | TRBV12-3/TRBV12-4 | TRBD1 | NA | TRBJ2-7
TGTGCCAGCAGTTTGTCGGGACTAGCGTACACCTACGAGCAGTACTTC | CASSLSGLAYTYEQYF | TRBV28 | TRBD2 | few | TRBJ2-7
TGCAGTGCCCGGATACAGGGGGGGCGCGATGAGCAGTTCTTC | CSARIQGGRDEQFF | TRBV20-1 | NA | NA | TRBJ2-1
TGTGCCAGCAGTTTAACAGGGACGAGCTCACCCCTCCACTTT | CASSLTGTSSPLHF | TRBV28 | NA | NA | TRBJ1-6
TGTGCCAGCAGCTTGGTAGCCGCCGAGGGCTACACCTTC | CASSLVAAEGYTF | TRBV7-9 | NA | many | TRBJ1-2
TGCAGTGCTAGAGATCCCAGTTACAATGAGCAGTTCTTC | CSARDPSYNEQFF | TRBV20-1 | NA | NA | TRBJ2-1
TGCAGTGCTACTAGCGGGGGGGCCTCCTACAATGAGCAGTTCTTC | CSATSGGASYNEQFF | TRBV20-1 | TRBD2 | many | TRBJ2-1
TGTGCCAGCAGTTTCCAACGGGGGGGCAATGAGCAGTTCTTC | CASSFQRGGNEQFF | TRBV12-3/TRBV12-4 | TRBD2 | many | TRBJ2-1
TGTGCCAGCAGGAAGGCTAGCGGCTTCCGGGAGACCCAGTACTTC | CASRKASGFRETQYF | TRBV27 | TRBD2 | many | TRBJ2-5
TGCAGTGCTAGAGATCCAAGAGAAGACCATCCTTCGGGTGAGCAGTTCTTC | CSARDPREDHPSGEQFF | TRBV20-1 | NA | many | TRBJ2-1
TGTGCCTGGTCAGAAACTAGCGGGGCAAATGAGCAGTTCTTC | CAWSETSGANEQFF | TRBV30 | TRBD2 | many | TRBJ2-1